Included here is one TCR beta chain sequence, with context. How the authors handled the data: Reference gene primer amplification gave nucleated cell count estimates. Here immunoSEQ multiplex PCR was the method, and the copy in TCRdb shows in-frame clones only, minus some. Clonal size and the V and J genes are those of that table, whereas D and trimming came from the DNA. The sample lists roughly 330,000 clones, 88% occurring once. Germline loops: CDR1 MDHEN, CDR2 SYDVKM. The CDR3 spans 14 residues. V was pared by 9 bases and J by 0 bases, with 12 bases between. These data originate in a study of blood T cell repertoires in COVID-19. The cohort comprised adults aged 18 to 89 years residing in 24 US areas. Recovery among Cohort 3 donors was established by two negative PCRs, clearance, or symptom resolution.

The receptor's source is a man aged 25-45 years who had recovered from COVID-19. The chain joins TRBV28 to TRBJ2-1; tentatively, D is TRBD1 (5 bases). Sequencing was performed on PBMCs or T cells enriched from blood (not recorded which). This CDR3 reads CASNDRRSYNEQFF. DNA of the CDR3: TGTGCCAGTAATGACAGACGCTCCTACAATGAGCAGTTCTTC.